The following is a T cell receptor (beta chain) sequence with its context. This clonotype was observed a handful of times. Its cognate antigen has yet to be identified. The record has no base qualities; no much larger clone is one base away. This sample is part of a study of blood T cells in healthy people across ages (dated by TCRdb to about 2015). Notes on the research overall: In model experiments, template switching captured roughly one uniquely barcoded TCR beta cDNA molecule for every two T cells. Using deep sequencing normalized with unique cDNA molecular identifiers, the study measured how TCR beta repertoire diversity changes with age. Donors were grouped into four age groups: young (average approximately 15 years), middle-aged (39), aged (62) and long-lived (roughly 80). Two additional independent replicas of 1 million unique cDNA reads from the same blood draw were analyzed for two donors (one aged 18 to 30 and one aged 80 or older). The paper as a whole reports these results and caveats: Observed TCR beta diversity correlated strongly with the percentage of naive T cells measured by flow cytometry. The CMV infection status of donors was not known, potentially confounding age-related changes in expanded clonotypes. Compared with the aged group, the long-lived group had more naive CD4+ T cells, fewer expanded clones and increased TCR diversity, a pattern suggesting age selection. Total diversity estimates from one million sequenced T cells were considered lower bounds and underestimates. As age increased, observed TCR beta diversity per million T cells dropped in a roughly linear way, and a significant reduction was already evident by age 40. Conclusive comparison of naive and antigen-experienced compartments was prevented by the profiling of bulk unsorted PBMCs.

Donors were approximately 42 systemically healthy Caucasian individuals from Russia aged 6 to 90 years. Each donor gave 8 to 10 milliliters of peripheral blood, drawn into EDTA-treated Vacutainer tubes. Ficoll-Paque density-gradient centrifugation was used to isolate PBMCs, with at least 7 million per sample. Trizol reagent was used to extract total RNA from the PBMCs, yielding at least 5 micrograms per sample. The percentages of naive CD45RAhigh/CD27high T cells were determined by flow cytometry on a PBMC aliquot from every donor. Receptors were amplified or captured by 5' RACE. Sequencing took place on an Illumina HiSeq 2500. A second roughly 6 to 11 cycle PCR used a sample-barcoded 5' primer and a J-beta primer mix. A template-switch 5' adaptor carrying 12 random nucleotides introduced a unique molecular identifier onto each TCR beta cDNA molecule. Each sample yielded at least 2.5 million CDR3-containing paired-end reads. All of the RNA was converted into first-strand cDNA using the Mint cDNA synthesis kit, with a TRBC-specific oligonucleotide serving as the primer. All cDNA was treated with uracil-DNA glycosylase and then went through a first 18-cycle PCR with the universal primers M1SS and BC2_uni_R. As for the original processing: For normalization, 1 million high-quality reads, each with a distinct molecular identifier, were randomly selected from each sample. Instead of being binned into consensus sequences, reads with shared molecular identifiers were discarded. CDR3 identification, clonotype clustering and error correction used MiTCR with a Q25 quality threshold and the strictest error-elimination algorithm. A nonparametric unseen species model with Euler transformation was used to estimate lower-bound total TCR beta diversity. Through fastp at Q25 and MiXCR, TCRdb rebuilt clones from the public reads, retaining in-frame beta chains. Here each entry gathers all rows of one CDR3 protein and keeps the most common genes and DNA. For this entry, the V and J calls and clone size follow TCRdb and not the study's own pipeline. For this sample the table gives around 1,000,000 distinct CDR3 sequences, of which 20% to 25% were detected only once. Clones ranked in the top ten supply approximately 0.71% of the sample.

From cysteine to phenylalanine, the CDR3 is 14 amino acids long. The CDR3 DNA has 42 bases and is translated from base 1. At the junction V is shortened by 8 bases and J by 1 base, with 12 bases in between. The same sample was also studied in work on T cells of mothers and their children. The second study reports: The donors were nine systemically healthy Caucasian individuals, made up of three mothers and their six children. cDNA synthesis consumed the entire amount of extracted RNA, loaded at 1.5 ug RNA in each 15 ul reaction. In the second PCR, the M1S primer added sample barcodes and 2-4 random nucleotides. Over 9.5 million TCR beta CDR3 reads were obtained for each mother, and millions of reads were obtained for each child. Thymic selection similarly shapes TCR recombination output in related and unrelated pairs, with minor effect from inherited differences. Normalized repertoire overlap was always slightly but never significantly higher in related than unrelated mother-child pairs. No persistent microchimeric T cell clones were found, with a detection sensitivity of roughly 99 clones per million clonotypes. To look for features that set related mother-child pairs apart from unrelated individuals, the researchers ran deep NGS to compare the TCR beta repertoires of mothers and children. Mothers averaged about 40 +/- 4 years of age and children averaged approximately 12 +/- 4 years. After adapters were ligated using NEBNext reagents, the libraries underwent 100+100 nt paired-end sequencing on an Illumina HiSeq 2000. To prevent cross-contamination, the mother and child libraries were prepared one month apart and sequenced in separate runs. Each donor had between about 450,000 and 2,100,000 distinct TCR beta clonotypes identified. Naive TCR beta clonotypes were estimated from low-frequency clonotypes matched to each donor's FACS-determined naive share, without sorting.

The sequence came from a girl under 10 years old in good health. The rearranged segments are TRBV12-3 or TRBV12-4 and TRBJ1-5; the D gene is not confidently resolved. Sequences were obtained from blood. The DNA sequence follows: TGTGCCAGCTCGGACGGGCGGAGCAATCAGCCCCAGCATTTT. The resulting protein is CASSDGRSNQPQHF.